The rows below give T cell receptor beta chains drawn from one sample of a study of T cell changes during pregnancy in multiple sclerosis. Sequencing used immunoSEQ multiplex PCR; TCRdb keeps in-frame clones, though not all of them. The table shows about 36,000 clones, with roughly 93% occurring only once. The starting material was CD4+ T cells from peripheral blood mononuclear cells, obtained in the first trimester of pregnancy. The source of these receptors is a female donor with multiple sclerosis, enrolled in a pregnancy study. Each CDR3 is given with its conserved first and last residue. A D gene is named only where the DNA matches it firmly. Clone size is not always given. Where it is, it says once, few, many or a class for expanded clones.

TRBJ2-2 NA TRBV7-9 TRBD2 CASSFLSGSGTGELFF TGTGCCAGCAGCTTTCTTAGCGGGAGCGGGACCGGGGAGCTGTTTTTT
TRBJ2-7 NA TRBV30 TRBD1 CAWSVMGTANYEQYF TGTGCCTGGAGTGTAATGGGGACAGCCAACTACGAGCAGTACTTC
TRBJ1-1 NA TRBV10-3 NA CAISESARVNTEAFF TGTGCCATCAGTGAGTCCGCCAGGGTGAACACTGAAGCTTTCTTT
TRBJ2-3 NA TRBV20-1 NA CSAPGADTQYF TGCAGTGCCCCCGGGGCAGATACGCAGTATTTT
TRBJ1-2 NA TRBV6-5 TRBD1 CASSYLTGTGGYTF TGTGCCAGCAGTTACCTAACTGGGACAGGGGGCTACACCTTC
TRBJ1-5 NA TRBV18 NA CASSPDIYQPQHF TGTGCCAGCTCACCAGACATCTATCAGCCCCAGCATTTT
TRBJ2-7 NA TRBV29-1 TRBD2 CSVTGTSGRAPYEQYF TGCAGCGTGACCGGGACTAGCGGGAGGGCCCCCTACGAGCAGTACTTC
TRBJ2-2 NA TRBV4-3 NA CASSLGGITGELFF TGCGCCAGCAGCCTCGGAGGGATCACCGGGGAGCTGTTTTTT
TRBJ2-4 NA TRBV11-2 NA CASSRGQHLAKNIQYF TGTGCCAGCAGCCGAGGACAGCACCTAGCCAAAAACATTCAGTACTTC
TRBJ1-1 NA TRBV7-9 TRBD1 CASSLGMGTGATEAFF TGTGCCAGCAGCTTAGGCATGGGCACAGGGGCTACTGAAGCTTTCTTT
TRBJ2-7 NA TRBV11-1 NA CASSLIKSSYEQYF TGTGCCAGCAGCTTAATCAAGAGCTCCTACGAGCAGTACTTC
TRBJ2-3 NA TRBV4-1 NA CASSQGEGVGDTQYF TGCGCCAGCAGCCAAGGGGAAGGGGTCGGAGATACGCAGTATTTT
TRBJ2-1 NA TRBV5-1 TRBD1 CASSSMGQLYNEQFF TGCGCCAGCAGCTCTATGGGACAGCTTTACAATGAGCAGTTCTTC
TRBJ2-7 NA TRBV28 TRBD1 CASSQGQAPYEQYF TGTGCCAGCAGTCAGGGACAGGCCCCCTACGAGCAGTACTTC
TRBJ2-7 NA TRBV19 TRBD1 CASGTPTGTGTYEQYF TGTGCCAGCGGTACCCCGACCGGGACAGGGACCTACGAGCAGTACTTC
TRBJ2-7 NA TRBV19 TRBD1 CASSTGTGAYEQYF TGTGCCAGTAGTACCGGGACAGGGGCCTACGAGCAGTACTTC
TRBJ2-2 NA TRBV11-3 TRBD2 CASSLRVTAGAGELFF TGTGCCAGCAGCTTAAGAGTGACAGCGGGAGCAGGGGAGCTGTTTTTT
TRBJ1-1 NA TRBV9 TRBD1 CASSVGSRGQTEAFF TGTGCCAGCAGCGTAGGGTCGAGGGGACAGACTGAAGCTTTCTTT
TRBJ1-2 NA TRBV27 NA CASSPRGNGYGYTF TGTGCCAGCAGTCCGAGGGGGAACGGCTATGGCTACACCTTC
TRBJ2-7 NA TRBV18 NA CASSPAAGYYEQYF TGTGCCAGCTCACCCGCGGCGGGATACTACGAGCAGTACTTC
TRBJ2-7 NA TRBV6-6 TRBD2 CASRPLAGTSYEQYF TGTGCCAGCCGACCCTTAGCGGGAACGTCTTACGAGCAGTACTTC
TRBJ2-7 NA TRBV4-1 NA CASSRGTTGSYEQYF TGCGCCAGCAGCCGGGGAACCACAGGCTCCTACGAGCAGTACTTC
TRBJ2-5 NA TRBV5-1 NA CASSLGAPQETQYF TGCGCCAGCAGCTTGGGGGCCCCACAAGAGACCCAGTACTTC
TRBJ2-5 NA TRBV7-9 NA CASSFFEDRPYQETQYF TGTGCCAGCAGCTTCTTTGAGGACAGACCGTACCAAGAGACCCAGTACTTC
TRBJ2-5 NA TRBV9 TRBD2 CASSVASGGLQETQYF TGTGCCAGCAGCGTAGCTAGCGGGGGCCTTCAAGAGACCCAGTACTTC
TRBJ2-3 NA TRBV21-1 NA CASSKAGGRERELTDTQYF TGTGCCAGCAGCAAGGCAGGGGGTCGAGAGCGGGAGTTAACAGATACGCAGTATTTT
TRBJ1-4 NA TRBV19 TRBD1 CASKITGGAVWEKLFF TGTGCCAGTAAAATCACAGGGGGCGCGGTTTGGGAAAAACTGTTTTTT
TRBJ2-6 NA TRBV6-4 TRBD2 CASSEGSGGPSGANVLTF TGTGCCAGCAGTGAGGGGAGCGGGGGGCCTTCTGGGGCCAACGTCCTGACTTTC
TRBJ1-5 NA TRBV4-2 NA CASSQDGEGSLQPQHF TGTGCCAGCAGCCAAGATGGGGAGGGGAGTCTTCAGCCCCAGCATTTT
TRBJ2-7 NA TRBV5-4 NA CASSPSSGTKYEQYF TGTGCCAGCAGCCCAAGTAGCGGAACTAAATACGAGCAGTACTTC
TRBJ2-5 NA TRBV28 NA CASSLGTAQETQYF TGTGCCAGCAGTTTAGGGACTGCACAAGAGACCCAGTACTTC
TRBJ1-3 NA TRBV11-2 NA CASSLNRATWGNTIYF TGTGCCAGCAGCTTAAACAGGGCCACGTGGGGAAACACCATATATTTT
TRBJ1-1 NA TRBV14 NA CASSPGQRMNTEAFF TGTGCCAGCAGCCCAGGGCAGCGAATGAACACTGAAGCTTTCTTT
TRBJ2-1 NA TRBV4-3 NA CASSQERWAGEQFF TGCGCCAGCAGCCAAGAAAGGTGGGCGGGTGAGCAGTTCTTC
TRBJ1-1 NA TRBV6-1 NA CASSEALMLGGYPEAFF TGTGCCAGCAGTGAAGCGCTAATGCTGGGAGGGTATCCTGAAGCTTTCTTT
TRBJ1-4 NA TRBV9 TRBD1 CASSARMTGTNEKLFF TGTGCCAGCAGCGCAAGAATGACAGGGACTAATGAAAAACTGTTTTTT
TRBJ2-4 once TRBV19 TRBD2 CASRLADLAKNIQYF TGTGCCAGTAGACTAGCGGATCTAGCCAAAAACATTCAGTACTTC
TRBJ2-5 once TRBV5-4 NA CASSPDHRIYAQRETQYF TGTGCCAGCAGCCCAGACCACAGGATCTATGCCCAAAGAGAGACCCAGTACTTC
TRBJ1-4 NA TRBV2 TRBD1 CASSGTGSNEKLFF TGTGCCAGCAGCGGGACAGGGTCTAATGAAAAACTGTTTTTT
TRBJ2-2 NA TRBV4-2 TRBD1 CASSHPGWGQEDTGELFF TGTGCCAGCAGCCATCCCGGCTGGGGACAGGAGGACACCGGGGAGCTGTTTTTT
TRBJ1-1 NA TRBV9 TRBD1 CASSVTGAQNTEAFF TGTGCCAGCAGCGTCACAGGGGCCCAGAACACTGAAGCTTTCTTT
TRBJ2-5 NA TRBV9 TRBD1 CASSVGSGTGLETQYF TGTGCCAGCAGCGTAGGGTCTGGGACAGGGTTGGAGACCCAGTACTTC
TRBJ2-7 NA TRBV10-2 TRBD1 CASGQGSYEQYF TGCGCCAGCGGACAGGGCAGCTACGAGCAGTACTTC
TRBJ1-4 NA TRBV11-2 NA CASSLGLEKLFF TGTGCCAGCAGCTTGGGGCTTGAAAAACTGTTTTTT
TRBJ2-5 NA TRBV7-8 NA CASSLNSGKGTQYF TGTGCCAGCAGCCTAAATTCGGGGAAGGGGACCCAGTACTTC
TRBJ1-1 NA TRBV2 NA CATSVQGVETEAFF TGTGCCACCAGCGTACAGGGAGTAGAAACTGAAGCTTTCTTT
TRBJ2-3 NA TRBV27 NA CASRTVGPADTQYF TGTGCCAGCAGGACAGTTGGTCCTGCAGATACGCAGTATTTT
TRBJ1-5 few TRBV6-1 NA CASRGGGQPQHF TGTGCCAGCAGAGGGGGGGGCCAGCCCCAGCATTTT
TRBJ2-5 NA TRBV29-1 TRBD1 CSVETGAPETQYF TGCAGCGTTGAAACAGGGGCCCCGGAGACCCAGTACTTC